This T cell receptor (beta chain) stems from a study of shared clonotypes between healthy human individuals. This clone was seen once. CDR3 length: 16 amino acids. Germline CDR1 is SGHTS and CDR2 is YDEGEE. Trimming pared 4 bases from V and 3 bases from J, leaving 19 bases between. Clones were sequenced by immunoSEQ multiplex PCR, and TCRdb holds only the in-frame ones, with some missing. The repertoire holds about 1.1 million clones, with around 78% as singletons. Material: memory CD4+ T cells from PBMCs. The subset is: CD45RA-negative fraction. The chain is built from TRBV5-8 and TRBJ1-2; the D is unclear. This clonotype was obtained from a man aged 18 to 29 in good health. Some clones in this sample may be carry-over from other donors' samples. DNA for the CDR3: TGTGCCAGCAGCCCAGATCAGAGCAGGCTTTACTATGGCTACACCTTC. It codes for CASSPDQSRLYYGYTF.